Reported below is one TCR beta chain. These data originate in a study of blood T cell repertoires in COVID-19. Participant age was 18 to 89 years, and participants resided in roughly 25 US areas. Allocation to cohorts depended on clinical history reported by the participants. Sequencing was performed with immunoSEQ multiplex PCR; in TCRdb, only in-frame clones are kept and a portion is missing. The table includes approximately 470,000 clones, roughly 87% detected once. The germline gives CDR1 MNHEY, CDR2 SVGEGT. Trimming cost V 6 bases and J 2 bases, with 14 bases left between them. CDR3 length: 15 residues.

The sequencing sample was made of PBMCs or T cells enriched from blood (not recorded which). This chain links TRBV6-2 or TRBV6-3 with TRBJ2-1; D is uncertain. The TCR was taken from a woman under 30 who had recovered from COVID-19. This CDR3 reads CASRPGGTTYNEQFF. The CDR3 DNA reads as TGTGCCAGCAGGCCTGGCGGTACTACCTACAATGAGCAGTTCTTC.